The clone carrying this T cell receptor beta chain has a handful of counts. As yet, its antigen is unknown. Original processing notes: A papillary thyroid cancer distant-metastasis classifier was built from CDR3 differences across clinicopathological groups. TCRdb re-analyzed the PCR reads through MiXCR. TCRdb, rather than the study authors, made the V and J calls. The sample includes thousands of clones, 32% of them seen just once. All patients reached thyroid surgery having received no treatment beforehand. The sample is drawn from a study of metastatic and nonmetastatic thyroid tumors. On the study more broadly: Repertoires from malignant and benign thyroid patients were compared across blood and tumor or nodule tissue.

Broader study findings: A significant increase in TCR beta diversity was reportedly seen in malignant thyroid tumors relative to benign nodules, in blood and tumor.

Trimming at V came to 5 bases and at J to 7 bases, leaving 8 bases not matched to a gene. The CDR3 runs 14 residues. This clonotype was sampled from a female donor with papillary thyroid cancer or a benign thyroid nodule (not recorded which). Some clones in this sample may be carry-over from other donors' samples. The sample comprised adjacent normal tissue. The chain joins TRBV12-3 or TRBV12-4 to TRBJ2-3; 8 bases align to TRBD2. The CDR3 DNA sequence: TGTGCCAGCAGTCTCAGCGGGAGAGGGAATACGCAGTATTTT. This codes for CASSLSGRGNTQYF.